A single T cell receptor beta chain is shown here with its context. Antigen: not known. The data originate from a study of OX40 agonist ivuxolimab in advanced cancers. Study outcomes and limitations: CD8+ T cells showed, on average, more clonal expansion than CD4+ cells.

The protocol was immunoSEQ multiplex PCR, while the TCRdb copy is restricted to in-frame clones and leaves out a portion. This sample has approximately 120,000 clones, with 80% to 95% found just once. This CDR3 comprises 16 residues. V lost 4 bases and J lost 5, with 21 bases in between. Germline-derived CDR1 and CDR2 are SGHRS and YFSETQ. The sequence derives from an adult with an advanced solid tumor such as melanoma, head and neck, liver or kidney cancer. This specimen was CD4+ or CD8+ T cells sorted from blood, taken in a trial of the OX40 agonist ivuxolimab. The chain couples TRBV5-1 to TRBJ2-5, with a tentative D call TRBD1 (6 bases). For the CDR3, the DNA is TGCGCCAGCAGCGCGCTTCCAACAGGGCCTCTGGAGACCCAGTACTTC. The encoded protein is CASSALPTGPLETQYF.